Presented here are 2 T cell receptor beta chains from one specimen sequenced in a study of spatial heterogeneity in lung cancer. TCRdb reprocessed the 5' RACE reads via MiXCR and lists one record per CDR3 protein. Counted here are 25,000 or so distinct CDR3 sequences, about 13% occurring once; the ten biggest clones make up 25%. The time point denotes: sample taken at primary tumor resection. Whole RNA from tumor, nontumor lung or frozen PBMC was sequenced unsorted. The sequenced sample was PBMCs, obtained at surgery. The receptors originated from a female donor with early-stage non-small cell lung cancer.

The table lists this clonotype with many counts. The chain links TRBV7-8 to TRBJ2-1; TRBD2 matches at 10 bases. Germline assignment: CDR1 SGHVS and CDR2 FQNEAQ. Trimming at V came to 2 bases and at J to 5 bases, leaving 9 bases not matched to a gene. The CDR3 covers 17 residues. CDR3: CASSLPREAGGDNEQFF. In DNA form, the CDR3 reads TGTGCCAGCAGCTTACCTCGGGAAGCGGGGGGGGACAATGAGCAGTTCTTC.

In its sample, this clonotype was seen many times. The CDR3 nucleotides read TGTGCCAGCAGCTTAGTGGGGGAGACCCAGTACTTC. It encodes CASSLVGETQYF. V gene TRBV7-2 combines with J gene TRBJ2-5; D not resolved. CDR1 is SGHTA, CDR2 FQGNSA, per germline. Trimming took 1 base from V and 5 from J, leaving 5 bases between them. The CDR3 contains 12 residues. Full variable domain (outside the CDR3, taken from reference TRBV7-2 and TRBJ2-5): GAGVSQSPSNKVTEKGKDVELRCDPISGHTALYWYRQSLGQGLEFLIYFQGNSAPDKSGLPSDRFSAERTGGSVSTLTIQRTQQEDSAVYLCASSLVGETQYFGPGTRLLVL.